Each of the 30 T cell receptor beta chains below was sequenced from the same sample in a study of blood T cell repertoires in COVID-19. Some clones are missing from TCRdb's copy, which holds only in-frame ones; the method was immunoSEQ multiplex PCR. The table has hundreds of thousands of clones, more than 70% seen once; the top ten hold 6% to 8%. The sample consisted of peripheral blood. These receptor sequences come from a woman between 65 and 79 years old with COVID-19, enrolled during active disease.

CDR3 nucleotides: TGCGCCAGCAGTGAGTCGACTGGGACAGGGGGCTTGGAGACCCAGTACTTC. Its protein product is CASSESTGTGGLETQYF. The rearrangement links TRBV10-1 to TRBJ2-5; 12 positions match TRBD1. Germline values: CDR1 WNHNN, CDR2 SYGVQD (reference sequence). The CDR3 extends over 17 amino acids. The V segment lost 0 bases and the J segment 5 bases; nucleotides outside the gene matches: 7.

The chain is built from TRBV5-6 and TRBJ2-1; the match to TRBD2 covers 7 bases. Germline-derived CDR1 and CDR2 are SGHDT and YYEEEE. The CDR3 runs 15 residues. Unmatched junction bases numbered 9, after V lost 3 bases and J lost 6 bases. The DNA of the CDR3 is TGTGCCAGCAGCTGGGCCCCAGCGGGGATCAATGAGCAGTTCTTC. This sequence encodes CASSWAPAGINEQFF.

The CDR3 region is CASRGYRYNQPQHF. The DNA for the CDR3 is TGTGCCAGTAGAGGGTACAGGTACAATCAGCCCCAGCATTTT. This chain connects TRBV19 to TRBJ1-5; weak D call: TRBD1 (5 bases). The ends were cut back, 6 bases at V and 3 bases at J, with 12 bases in the middle. This CDR3 is 14 amino acids long. CDR1 is LNHDA and CDR2 is SQIVND in the germline V gene (reference sequence). The variable domain in full, completed from reference TRBV19 and TRBJ1-5, reads DGGITQSPKYLFRKEGQNVTLSCEQNLNHDAMYWYRQDPGQGLRLIYYSQIVNDFQKGDIAEGYSVSREKKESFPLTVTSAQKNPTAFYLCASRGYRYNQPQHFGDGTRLSIL.

The gene calls are TRBV3-1 (or the pseudogene TRBV3-2) and TRBJ1-1; no reliable D call. The CDR3 length is 14 residues. With 4 bases removed from V and 11 bases from J, the gap between germline ends came to 20 bases. Germline V gene data show CDR1 as LGHDT and CDR2 as YNNKEL (reference sequence). The CDR3 reads CASSPLNIPAGAFF. DNA of the CDR3: TGTGCCAGCAGCCCTTTGAACATCCCCGCCGGGGCTTTCTTT.

This chain uses TRBV6-6 with TRBJ1-2; TRBD1 might be the D (5 bases). Trimming took off 0 bases at V and 8 bases at J, with 16 bases between the two ends. The CDR3 has 15 amino acids. Germline assignment: CDR1 MNHNY and CDR2 SVGAGI (reference sequence). The CDR3 loop is CASSYSERDGVGYTF. CDR3 coding DNA: TGTGCCAGCAGTTACTCTGAGCGGGACGGGGTAGGCTACACCTTC.

The chain employs TRBV18 and TRBJ2-1; D gene uncertain. Germline CDR1 KGHSH, CDR2 LQKENI. Trimming stripped 2 bases from V and 6 bases from J, with 8 bases between. This CDR3 is built from 13 residues. The CDR3 protein is CASSPSTSNEQFF. The CDR3, as DNA: TGTGCCAGCTCACCATCTACCTCCAATGAGCAGTTCTTC.

This chain connects TRBV5-1 to TRBJ1-1; D is unclear. Germline assignment: CDR1 SGHRS and CDR2 YFSETQ. Trimming stripped 0 bases from V and 5 bases from J, with 5 bases between. The CDR3 sequence is 12 residues long. This CDR3 reads CASSLERTEAFF. CDR3 DNA sequence: TGCGCCAGCAGCTTGGAGAGGACTGAAGCTTTCTTT.

This clone was detected a few times. The J gene is TRBJ1-5, the V gene TRBV19; 9 bases match TRBD1. Germline lookup yields CDR1 LNHDA and CDR2 SQIVND (reference sequence). V was clipped by 3 bases and J by 7 bases; unmatched bases: 7. The CDR3 has 15 amino acids. The CDR3 sequence is CASSIIGTGQQPQHF. CDR3 DNA: TGTGCCAGTAGTATCATTGGGACAGGGCAACAGCCCCAGCATTTT.

The J gene is TRBJ2-5, the V gene TRBV7-2, with TRBD2 identical over 8 bases. The CDR3 totals 16 residues. V shed 1 base and J 6 bases; nucleotides not matched to a gene: 10. From germline, CDR1 is SGHTA and CDR2 FQGNSA. In DNA, the CDR3 is TGTGCCAGCAGCTTAGTATCCAGCGGGGGCGGGAAGACCCAGTACTTC. It codes for CASSLVSSGGGKTQYF.

This chain's CDR3 is CAISPGNQPQHF. The CDR3 coding sequence is TGTGCCATCTCCCCGGGCAATCAGCCCCAGCATTTT. V gene TRBV10-3 combines with J gene TRBJ1-5, with no clear D. V dropped 8 bases and J dropped 2 bases, with 7 bases sitting between them. The CDR3 is 12 residues long. Germline V gives CDR1 ENHRY, CDR2 SYGVKD.

This chain connects TRBV24-1 to TRBJ2-1; 11 bases are a match to TRBD2. The CDR3 totals 15 residues. The V and J ends lost 4 bases and 10 bases, in that order; junction bases with no gene match: 8. Germline CDR1 KGHDR, CDR2 SFDVKD. CDR3 region: CATSESSGGVREQFF. The CDR3 DNA is TGTGCCACCAGTGAAAGTAGCGGGGGGGTCCGAGAGCAGTTCTTC.

This chain connects TRBV29-1 to TRBJ1-1; D not certain. The germline V gene has CDR1 SQVTM and CDR2 ANQGSEA. V lost 6 bases and J lost 4, with 9 bases in between. The CDR3 runs to 11 residues. The CDR3 is CSVGRITEAFF. Here the CDR3 DNA reads TGCAGCGTGGGGAGGATCACTGAAGCTTTCTTT. The complete variable domain, with remaining parts taken from reference TRBV29-1 and TRBJ1-1, reads SAVISQKPSRDICQRGTSLTIQCQVDSQVTMMFWYRQQPGQSLTLIATANQGSEATYESGFVIDKFPISRPNLTFSTLTVSNMSPEDSSIYLCSVGRITEAFFGQGTRLTVV.

The gene calls are TRBV28 and TRBJ1-5; a possible D gene is TRBD1 (5 bases). V lost 5 bases to trimming and J lost 2 bases, with 13 bases between them. Germline loops: CDR1 MDHEN, CDR2 SYDVKM. The CDR3 length is 15 residues. The CDR3 bases are TGTGCCAGCAGTCTCCCGGGGGGTGGCAATCAGCCCCAGCATTTT. This sequence encodes CASSLPGGGNQPQHF.

The chain couples TRBV27 to TRBJ1-2; 7 bases agree with TRBD1. This CDR3 is built from 15 residues. The germline gives CDR1 MNHEY, CDR2 SMNVEV (reference sequence). J lost 4 bases, V lost 2 bases, and 7 bases had no gene match. The CDR3, as DNA: TGTGCCAGCAGTTTAGGGCAGGGGGAACCCTATGGCTACACCTTC. Amino acids: CASSLGQGEPYGYTF.

The chain recombines TRBV6-2 or TRBV6-3 with TRBJ1-6, with TRBD1 matching 10 bases. This CDR3 comprises 20 residues. Germline V CDR1 and CDR2: MNHEY, SVGEGT. Trimming removed 2 bases from V and 0 bases from J; junction bases left unmatched: 10. CDR3: CASSYTPGQGWSSYNSPLHF. CDR3 bases: TGTGCCAGCAGTTACACACCGGGACAGGGGTGGAGCTCCTATAATTCACCCCTCCACTTT.

In the case of this clone: Additional DNA sequences in this sample encode the identical CDR3. CDR3 nucleotide sequence: TGTGCCAGCAGCTCGAGGACAGGGGATGGCTACACCTTC. As protein: CASSSRTGDGYTF. V is TRBV7-2 and J is TRBJ1-2, with TRBD1 matching over 9 bases. The germline CDR1 and CDR2 sequences are SGHTA and FQGNSA. The CDR3 runs to 13 residues. The trim removed 4 bases at V and 6 bases at J, leaving 3 bases unmatched.

The CDR3 region is CASSERIGGSYGYTF. Here the CDR3 DNA reads TGTGCCAGCAGTGAGAGAATAGGGGGCTCATATGGCTACACCTTC. J is TRBJ1-2 and V is TRBV2, with 7 bases aligning to TRBD1. CDR3 length: 15 residues. Germline V CDR1 and CDR2: SNHLY, FYNNEI. Trimming took 3 bases from V and 5 from J; bases not matched to a gene: 9. The complete variable domain, with remaining parts taken from reference TRBV2 and TRBJ1-2, reads EPEVTQTPSHQVTQMGQEVILRCVPISNHLYFYWYRQILGQKVEFLVSFYNNEISEKSEIFDDQFSVERPDGSNFTLKIRSTKLEDSAMYFCASSERIGGSYGYTFGSGTRLTVV.

This chain uses TRBV7-2 with TRBJ2-7; 10 nucleotides line up with TRBD2. Unmatched junction bases numbered 7, after V lost 1 base and J lost 4 bases. CDR1 SGHTA and CDR2 FQGNSA come from the germline V gene. The CDR3 totals 16 residues. For the CDR3, the DNA is TGTGCCAGCAGCTTAGGTTTTAGCGGGGGGTCATACGAGCAGTACTTC. Protein: CASSLGFSGGSYEQYF.

This clone was detected only a few times. This specimen includes other DNA sequences encoding the same CDR3. The rearrangement joins TRBV27 to TRBJ1-2, with TRBD1 identical over 10 bases. The CDR3 has 13 residues. From germline, CDR1 is MNHEY and CDR2 SMNVEV (reference sequence). Unmatched junction bases numbered 2, after V lost 2 bases and J lost 8 bases. The CDR3: CASSLGTGVGYTF. DNA for the CDR3: TGTGCCAGCAGTTTAGGGACAGGGGTCGGCTACACCTTC.

The rearrangement joins TRBV7-3 to TRBJ1-4, with D uncertain. The CDR3 has 13 amino acids. Germline assignment: CDR1 SGHTA and CDR2 FQGTGA. Trimming left V 1 base short and J 14 bases short, with 14 bases between. The CDR3 DNA sequence: TGTGCCAGCAGCTTAATCAACGGGGAACGCCTGTTTTTT. Residues: CASSLINGERLFF.

DNA of the CDR3: TGCAGCTTCGGACAGGGGGGAACTAATGAAAAACTGTTTTTT. This translates into CSFGQGGTNEKLFF. The chain couples TRBV29-1 to TRBJ1-4; 10 nucleotides align to TRBD1. Per germline, CDR1 SQVTM and CDR2 ANQGSEA. V shed 8 bases and J 1 base; nucleotides not matched to a gene: 4. CDR3 size: 14 residues. Together with reference TRBV29-1 and TRBJ1-4, the CDR3 gives the full variable domain: SAVISQKPSRDICQRGTSLTIQCQVDSQVTMMFWYRQQPGQSLTLIATANQGSEATYESGFVIDKFPISRPNLTFSTLTVSNMSPEDSSIYLCSFGQGGTNEKLFFGSGTQLSVL.

The chain has TRBV5-4 and TRBJ2-4; TRBD2 might be the D (5 bases). The germline V gene has CDR1 SGHNT and CDR2 YYREEE (reference sequence). This CDR3 spans 17 amino acids. The V and J ends lost 7 bases and 0 bases respectively, with 20 bases between them. The CDR3 protein is CASAPGSGSLAKNIQYF. The CDR3 DNA reads TGTGCCAGCGCCCCCGGATCGGGGTCCCTAGCCAAAAACATTCAGTACTTC.

The chain uses TRBV7-9 and TRBJ1-2; 9 bases align to TRBD1. This CDR3 has 15 residues. From germline, CDR1 is SEHNR and CDR2 FQNEAQ (reference sequence). The ends lost 6 bases at V and 8 bases at J; junction bases unmatched: 13. For the CDR3, the DNA is TGTGCCAGCAGTCACGTCAACAGGGGGCAAGAGGGCTACACCTTC. Protein: CASSHVNRGQEGYTF.

The chain links TRBV12-5 to TRBJ2-2; maybe TRBD2 (5 bases). Deletions cut 0 bases from V and 6 bases from J, with 11 bases between. The CDR3 is 15 amino acids. CDR1 LGHNT and CDR2 FRNRAP come from the germline V gene. CDR3 bases: TGTGCTAGTGGTTTGGTACGTCCGGAGGCCGGGGAGCTGTTTTTT. As protein: CASGLVRPEAGELFF.

V is TRBV29-1 and J is TRBJ1-2; 8 bases are shared with TRBD1. The J segment lost 8 bases and the V segment lost 6 bases, leaving 14 bases of the junction unmatched. Germline CDR1 reads SQVTM; CDR2 reads ANQGSEA. The CDR3 contains 14 residues. The CDR3 coding sequence is TGCAGCGTCCCCGACTGGACAGGGCAAAGAGGCTACACCTTC. Translated, it gives CSVPDWTGQRGYTF.

V and J are TRBV13 and TRBJ2-7, with TRBD1 matching 7 bases. Trimming removed 5 bases from V and 3 bases from J; junction bases left unmatched: 7. CDR1 PRHDT and CDR2 FYEKMQ come from the germline V gene (reference sequence). This CDR3 comprises 14 residues. The CDR3 sequence: CASSAGQVGYEQYF. CDR3 DNA sequence: TGTGCCAGCAGCGCCGGACAGGTCGGCTACGAGCAGTACTTC.

This CDR3 is CASTGQGVNYGYTF. The CDR3 nucleotides are TGCGCCAGCACGGGACAGGGGGTAAACTATGGCTACACCTTC. This chain joins TRBV5-1 and TRBJ1-2, with TRBD1 matching over 11 bases. This CDR3 is 14 amino acids long. V was clipped by 6 bases and J by 2 bases; unmatched bases: 3. Germline lookup yields CDR1 SGHRS and CDR2 YFSETQ.

This chain links TRBV24-1 with TRBJ1-2, with 9 bases identical to TRBD1. Germline V lookup: CDR1 KGHDR, CDR2 SFDVKD. The CDR3 is 15 residues long. V lost 3 bases and J lost 3; bases outside the gene matches: 4. CDR3 DNA sequence: TGTGCCACCAGTGATCCGGGACAGGGTTACTATGGCTACACCTTC. This sequence encodes CATSDPGQGYYGYTF.

This clone was observed a single time. The rearrangement joins TRBV28 to TRBJ2-1; no firm D call. Trimming stripped 3 bases from V and 3 bases from J, with 9 bases between. The CDR3 covers 14 residues. CDR1 MDHEN and CDR2 SYDVKM come from the germline V gene. The CDR3 sequence is CASSLSPGYNEQFF. CDR3 sequence (DNA): TGTGCCAGCAGTTTGAGCCCCGGCTACAATGAGCAGTTCTTC.

The V call is TRBV11-2, the J call TRBJ2-5; 15 bases are shared with TRBD2. V lost 4 bases and J lost 4; bases outside the gene matches: 10. The germline V gene has CDR1 SGHAT and CDR2 FQNNGV. This CDR3 contains 18 residues. CDR3 in amino acids: CASSSLWTSGGAPETQYF. Written as DNA, the CDR3 is TGTGCCAGCAGCTCCCTTTGGACTAGCGGGGGGGCCCCAGAGACCCAGTACTTC.